The following is a T cell receptor (beta chain) sequence with its context. The target antigen is unknown. One end of the junction fails to match germline, which may point to a read error. The data derive from a study of post-analysis software for immune sequencing data. For the study at large: Some patients lacked subtype; others had relapsing-remitting, secondary progressive or progressive-relapsing disease. Study-wide points: Among roughly five TRBV segments more frequent in patients than controls were TRBV5-6, TRBV5-1 and TRBV20-1. The study found significantly lower normalized Chao1 diversity in multiple sclerosis patients than in controls. Pronounced co-clustering by F measure was evident among identically batched samples.

Germline CDR1 KGHDR, CDR2 SFDVKD. CDR3 length equals 14 residues. Unique molecular identifiers were carried by the TCR beta cDNA libraries. Each batch of roughly 0.95 to 10 million T cells produced 500,000 to 550,000 cDNA molecules. TCRdb reprocessed the PCR reads via MiXCR and lists one record per CDR3 protein. The sample has roughly 800,000 distinct CDR3 sequences; about 43% are singletons. Sequences were obtained from blood. The chain carries TRBV24-1 and TRBJ2-1; the D is unclear. The receptor was derived from a girl aged 5 to 17 with multiple sclerosis. CDR3 coding DNA: TGTGCCGCCAGTGCAGCCACAACCTACAATGAGCAGTTCTTC. It is translated as CAASAATTYNEQFF.